This T cell receptor (beta chain) was recorded in a study of T cell repertoires in cytomegalovirus infection. The CDR3 sequence is 12 residues long. From germline, CDR1 is SGHTA and CDR2 FQGNSA. The J segment lost 8 bases and the V segment lost 3 bases, leaving 2 bases of the junction unmatched. TCRdb re-called the reads with MiXCR, one entry per CDR3 protein. The sample has about 190,000 distinct CDR3 sequences, roughly 9% seen once. This clonotype has ten or more counts. The receptor comes from a human donor in good health (CMV status not recorded). Some clones in this sample may be carry-over from other donors' samples. The rearrangement uses TRBV7-2 and TRBJ1-2, with 8 bases lining up with TRBD1. Sequencing was done on a sample of PBMCs. The DNA for the CDR3 is TGTGCCAGCAGCTTGACAGGGGTCGGCTACACCTTC. Protein sequence: CASSLTGVGYTF.